This TCR beta chain is from a study of cytomegalovirus exposure and HLA in healthy donors. Study in general: Early release data held some 79 million unique TCRs from HLA-typed donors.

The PCR employed 60 Vbeta primers together with 13 Jbeta primers. Per the authors' pipeline: Later reanalysis found roughly 80 million unique TCR beta chains, around 10 million of them shared. Sequencing was performed with immunoSEQ multiplex PCR; in TCRdb, only in-frame clones are kept and a portion is missing. V and J calls and clone size are those listed in that table; D and trimming were worked out from the DNA. The repertoire includes roughly 140,000 clones, 80% to 85% of them detected once, and about 3.4% sits in the top ten. Note on this clone: Its antigen is not known.

CDR3 length: 14 amino acids. V trimming: 2 bases; J trimming: 7 bases; junction bases outside the gene matches: 6. Germline V lookup: CDR1 MDHEN, CDR2 SYDVKM. Study-wide findings and caveats: It was likely that a cluster of highly shared sequence variants was a sequencing artifact.

This clonotype was sampled from a male donor in good health and CMV-seronegative. The J gene is TRBJ2-7, the V gene TRBV28; 9 bases match TRBD1. The sequencing input was PBMCs. The CDR3 spells CASSLRGQGREQYF. The CDR3 DNA is TGTGCCAGCAGTTTAAGAGGACAGGGGCGGGAGCAGTACTTC.